This T cell receptor beta chain was sequenced for a study of identical twins. The length of the CDR3 is 16 residues. V was trimmed by 5 bases and J by 0 bases, leaving 14 bases between them. CDR1 MDHEN and CDR2 SYDVKM come from the germline V gene. This clonotype was seen a handful of times. The antigen remains unidentified. TCRdb used MiXCR to reprocess the 5' RACE reads, holding one entry per CDR3 protein. The data contain some 900,000 distinct CDR3 sequences, roughly 12% of them singletons. Study-wide points: Conclusions were drawn cross-sectionally by statistical analysis, without following the same donors.

These same data were also listed under a study on yellow fever vaccine responses in identical twins.

This sequence was found in a woman aged 18-29 years in good health. The chain links TRBV28 to TRBJ2-1; D unresolved. Input material: PBMCs. CDR3 coding DNA: TGTGCCAGCAGTGATGGCGCAGGCCGCTCCTACAATGAGCAGTTCTTC. It encodes CASSDGAGRSYNEQFF.